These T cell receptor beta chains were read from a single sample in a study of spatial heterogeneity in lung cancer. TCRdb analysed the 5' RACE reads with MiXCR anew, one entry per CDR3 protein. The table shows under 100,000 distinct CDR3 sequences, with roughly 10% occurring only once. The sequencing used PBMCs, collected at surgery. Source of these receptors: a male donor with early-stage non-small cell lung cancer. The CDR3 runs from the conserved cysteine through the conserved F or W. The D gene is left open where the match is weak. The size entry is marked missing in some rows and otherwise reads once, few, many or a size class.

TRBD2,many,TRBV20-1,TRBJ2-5,CSARHLAGALETQYF,TGCAGTGCTAGACACCTAGCGGGAGCGCTAGAGACCCAGTACTTC
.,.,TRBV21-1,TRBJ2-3,CASSSTGTMTDTQYF,TGTGCCAGCAGCTCGACCGGGACTATGACAGATACGCAGTATTTT
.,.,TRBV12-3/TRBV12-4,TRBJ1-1,CASSFGGRENTEAFF,TGTGCCAGCAGTTTCGGGGGGAGAGAGAACACTGAAGCTTTCTTT
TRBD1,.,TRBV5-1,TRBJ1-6,CASSSGTGNSPLHF,TGCGCCAGCAGCTCCGGGACAGGGAATTCACCCCTCCACTTT
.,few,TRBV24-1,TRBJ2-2,CATSLTGRTGELFF,TGTGCCACCAGCCTGACAGGGAGGACCGGGGAGCTGTTTTTT
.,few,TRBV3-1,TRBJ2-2,CASSQGPNTGELFF,TGTGCCAGCAGCCAAGGACCCAACACCGGGGAGCTGTTTTTT
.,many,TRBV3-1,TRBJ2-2,CASSLGASGELFF,TGTGCCAGCAGCTTGGGGGCGTCCGGGGAGCTGTTTTTT
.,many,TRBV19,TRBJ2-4,CASSMPGEKNIQYF,TGTGCCAGTAGTATGCCAGGAGAGAAAAACATTCAGTACTTC
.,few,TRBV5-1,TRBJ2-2,CASREQSNTGELFF,TGCGCCAGCAGGGAACAGTCGAACACCGGGGAGCTGTTTTTT
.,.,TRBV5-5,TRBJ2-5,CASSLDPRPSPSGETQYF,TGTGCCAGCAGCCTGGACCCCAGGCCTAGCCCTTCGGGTGAGACCCAGTACTTC
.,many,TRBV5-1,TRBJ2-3,CASSPYPTGSDTQYF,TGCGCCAGCAGCCCTTATCCCACAGGGTCAGATACGCAGTATTTT
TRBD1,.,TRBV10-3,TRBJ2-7,CAIMAGGDDEQYF,TGTGCCATCATGGCAGGGGGCGACGACGAGCAGTACTTC
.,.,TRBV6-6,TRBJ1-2,CASSYSLLSSGDRGYTF,TGTGCCAGCAGTTACTCACTCTTATCGTCTGGGGATCGGGGCTACACCTTC
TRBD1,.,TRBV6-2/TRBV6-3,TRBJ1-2,CASSRDRANGYTF,TGTGCCAGCAGCCGGGACAGGGCGAACGGCTACACCTTC
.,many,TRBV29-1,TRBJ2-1,CSVFSQGGSSYNEQFF,TGCAGCGTTTTCTCTCAGGGGGGAAGCTCCTACAATGAGCAGTTCTTC
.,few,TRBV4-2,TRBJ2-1,CASSQEGGTSRNEQFF,TGTGCCAGCAGCCAAGAAGGAGGGACATCCCGCAATGAGCAGTTCTTC
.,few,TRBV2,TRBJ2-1,CASSGVGSRLVNEQFF,TGTGCCAGCAGTGGAGTGGGCAGTAGACTAGTTAATGAGCAGTTCTTC
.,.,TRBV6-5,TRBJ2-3,CASSFPGADTQYF,TGTGCCAGCAGTTTTCCTGGGGCAGATACGCAGTATTTT
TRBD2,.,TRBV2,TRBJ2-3,CASSVLAGEDTQYF,TGTGCCAGCAGTGTACTAGCGGGAGAAGATACGCAGTATTTT
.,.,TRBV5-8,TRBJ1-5,CASSSEGGQPQHF,TGTGCCAGCAGCTCAGAAGGGGGACAGCCCCAGCATTTT
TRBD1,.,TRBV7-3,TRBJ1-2,CASSSGQGYGYTF,TGTGCCAGCAGCTCCGGACAGGGCTATGGCTACACCTTC
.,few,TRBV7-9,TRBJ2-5,CASSLGSGEETQYF,TGTGCCAGCAGCTTAGGTTCGGGGGAAGAGACCCAGTACTTC
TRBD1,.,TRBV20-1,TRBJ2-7,CSASVTGTYERYF,TGCAGTGCTAGTGTGACAGGGACCTACGAGCGGTACTTC
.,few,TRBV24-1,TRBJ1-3,CATSDQRRGDYGNTIYF,TGTGCCACCAGTGACCAGCGGCGGGGCGACTATGGAAACACCATATATTTT
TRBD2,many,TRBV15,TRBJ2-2,CATSSGTTETGELFF,TGTGCCACCAGCAGCGGGACTACGGAAACCGGGGAGCTGTTTTTT
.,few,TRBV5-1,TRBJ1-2,CASSSQVATNYGYTF,TGCGCCAGCAGCTCCCAGGTTGCCACTAACTATGGCTACACCTTC